This TCR beta chain was captured in a study of cytomegalovirus exposure and HLA in healthy donors. This clone was seen more than once but under ten times. Primers included in the PCR were 60 Vbeta and 13 Jbeta primers. Profiling relied on immunoSEQ multiplex PCR, and the TCRdb table lists in-frame clones only, not all of them. The repertoire holds 75,000 to 90,000 clones, with around a tenth as singletons. The germline V gene encodes CDR1 MNHEY and CDR2 SVGAGI. The CDR3 runs 16 residues. The V and J ends lost 2 bases and 1 base respectively, with 14 bases between them. This receptor was obtained from a man in his sixties in good health and CMV-seropositive. The J gene is TRBJ2-5, the V gene TRBV6-5; D is undetermined. Material for sequencing was PBMCs. The CDR3: CASSYRSSTSQETQYF. The CDR3, as DNA: TGTGCCAGCAGTTACAGGAGCAGCACCTCCCAAGAGACCCAGTACTTC.